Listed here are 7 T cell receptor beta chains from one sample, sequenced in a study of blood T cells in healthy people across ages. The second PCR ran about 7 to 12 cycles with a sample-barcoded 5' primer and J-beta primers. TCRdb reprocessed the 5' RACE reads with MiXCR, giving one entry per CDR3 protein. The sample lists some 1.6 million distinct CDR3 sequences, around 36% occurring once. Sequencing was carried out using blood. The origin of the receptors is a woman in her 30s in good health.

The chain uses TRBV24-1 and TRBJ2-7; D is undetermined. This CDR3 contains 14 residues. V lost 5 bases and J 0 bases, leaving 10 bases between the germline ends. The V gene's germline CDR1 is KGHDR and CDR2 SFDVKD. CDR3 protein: CATSACLLSYEQYF. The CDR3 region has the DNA TGTGCCACCAGTGCTTGTCTCCTCTCCTACGAGCAGTACTTC.

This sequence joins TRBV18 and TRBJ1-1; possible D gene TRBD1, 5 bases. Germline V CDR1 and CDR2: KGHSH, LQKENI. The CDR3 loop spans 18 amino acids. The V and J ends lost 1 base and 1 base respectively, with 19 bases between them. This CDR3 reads CASSPLPGAPGTNTEAFF. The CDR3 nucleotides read TGTGCCAGCTCACCACTCCCCGGGGCCCCAGGAACGAACACTGAAGCTTTCTTT.

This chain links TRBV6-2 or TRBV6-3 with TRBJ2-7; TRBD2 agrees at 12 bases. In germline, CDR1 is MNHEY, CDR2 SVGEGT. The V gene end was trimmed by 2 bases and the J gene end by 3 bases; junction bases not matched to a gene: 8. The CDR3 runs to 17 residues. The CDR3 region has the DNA TGTGCCAGCAGTTACGTGTCTAGCGGGAGGGAGGGCTACGAGCAGTACTTC. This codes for CASSYVSSGREGYEQYF.

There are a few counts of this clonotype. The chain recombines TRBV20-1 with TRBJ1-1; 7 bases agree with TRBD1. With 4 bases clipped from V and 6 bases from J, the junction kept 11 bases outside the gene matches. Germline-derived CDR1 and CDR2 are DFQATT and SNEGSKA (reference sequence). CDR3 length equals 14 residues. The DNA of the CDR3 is TGCAGTGCTAACACTTTTCAGGGGGGGGCTGAAGCTTTCTTT. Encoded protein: CSANTFQGGAEAFF.

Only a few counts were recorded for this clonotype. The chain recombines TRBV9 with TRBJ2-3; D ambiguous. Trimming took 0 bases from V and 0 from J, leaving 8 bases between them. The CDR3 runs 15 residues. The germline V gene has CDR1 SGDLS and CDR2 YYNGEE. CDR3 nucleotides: TGTGCCAGCAGCGTAGAAGGCCGAAGCACAGATACGCAGTATTTT. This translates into CASSVEGRSTDTQYF. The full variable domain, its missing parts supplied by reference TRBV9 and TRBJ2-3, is DSGVTQTPKHLITATGQRVTLRCSPRSGDLSVYWYQQSLDQGLQFLIQYYNGEERAKGNILERFSAQQFPDLHSELNLSSLELGDSALYFCASSVEGRSTDTQYFGPGTRLTVL.

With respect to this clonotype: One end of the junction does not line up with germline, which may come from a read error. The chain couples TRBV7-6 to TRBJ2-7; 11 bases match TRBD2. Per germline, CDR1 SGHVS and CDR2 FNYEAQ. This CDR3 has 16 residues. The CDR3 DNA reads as TGTGCCAGCAGCCGTACCGGGACTAGCGGATCCTCCGAGCAGTACTTC. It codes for CASSRTGTSGSSEQYF.

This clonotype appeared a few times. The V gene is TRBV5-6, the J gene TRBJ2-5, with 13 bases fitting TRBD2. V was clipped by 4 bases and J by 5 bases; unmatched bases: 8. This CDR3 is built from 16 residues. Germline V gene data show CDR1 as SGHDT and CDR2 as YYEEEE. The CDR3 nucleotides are TGTGCCAGCAGCAAACGACTAGCGGGAGGAAAGGAGACCCAGTACTTC. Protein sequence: CASSKRLAGGKETQYF.